The 10 T cell receptor beta chains given below trace back to one sample, sequenced in a study of blood T cell repertoires in COVID-19. Profiling relied on immunoSEQ multiplex PCR, and the TCRdb table lists in-frame clones only, not all of them. Of fewer than 250,000 clones listed, 86% are singletons. The sample consisted of PBMCs or T cells enriched from blood (not recorded which). The receptors shown here come from a woman in her fifties or sixties who had recovered from COVID-19.

The V gene is TRBV3-1 (or the pseudogene TRBV3-2), the J gene TRBJ1-1; D ambiguous. V was clipped by 3 bases and J by 7 bases, with 6 bases between them. Germline CDR1 and CDR2: LGHDT and YNNKEL (reference sequence). There are 11 residues in the CDR3. The CDR3 spells CASSHGVEAFF. The CDR3 coding sequence is TGTGCCAGCAGCCACGGAGTTGAAGCTTTCTTT.

This clone was recorded once. V usage is TRBV3-1 (or the pseudogene TRBV3-2) and J usage is TRBJ1-1; 8 bases are a match to TRBD1. The CDR3 extends over 17 amino acids. V was clipped by 4 bases and J by 4 bases; unmatched bases: 14. Per germline, CDR1 LGHDT and CDR2 YNNKEL (reference sequence). The CDR3 here is CASSPSLGGDRGTEAFF. CDR3 DNA sequence: TGTGCCAGCAGCCCGAGTCTAGGGGGTGACAGGGGCACTGAAGCTTTCTTT.

The rearrangement uses TRBV18 and TRBJ1-2, with 8 bases matching TRBD1. This CDR3 is 14 amino acids long. V gave up 4 bases and J gave up 10 bases; unmatched junction bases: 11. Germline values: CDR1 KGHSH, CDR2 LQKENI. The CDR3 protein is CASSLTGTGGAYTF. The CDR3 DNA reads TGTGCCAGCTCACTTACCGGGACAGGAGGGGCCTACACCTTC. Complete variable domain (other parts from reference TRBV18 and TRBJ1-2): NAGVMQNPRHLVRRRGQEARLRCSPMKGHSHVYWYRQLPEEGLKFMVYLQKENIIDESGMPKERFSAEFPKEGPSILRIQQVVRGDSAAYFCASSLTGTGGAYTFGSGTRLTVV.

V usage is TRBV30 and J usage is TRBJ1-1; TRBD1 is a possible D gene (6 bases). This CDR3 has 13 amino acids. Germline loops: CDR1 GTSNPN, CDR2 SVGIG (reference sequence). V was trimmed by 0 bases and J by 2 bases, leaving 7 bases between them. The CDR3 nucleotides are TGTGCCTGGAGTGTACAGGGAAACACTGAAGCTTTCTTT. Translating it yields CAWSVQGNTEAFF.

The rearrangement links TRBV19 to TRBJ2-1; 12 bases map to TRBD2. Germline CDR1 and CDR2: LNHDA and SQIVND (reference sequence). CDR3 length equals 14 residues. With 5 bases clipped from V and 6 bases from J, the junction kept 2 bases outside the gene matches. CDR3: CASSPSGRANEQFF. DNA of the CDR3: TGTGCCAGTAGTCCTAGCGGGAGGGCCAATGAGCAGTTCTTC.

The rearrangement joins TRBV19 to TRBJ1-2, with D perhaps TRBD1 (6 bases). This CDR3 has 15 amino acids. Germline loops: CDR1 LNHDA, CDR2 SQIVND (reference sequence). V was pared by 1 base and J by 4 bases, with 13 bases between. The CDR3 sequence: CASSIGAGTSYGYTF. Written as DNA, the CDR3 is TGTGCCAGTAGTATAGGCGCCGGGACATCCTATGGCTACACCTTC.

V and J are TRBV18 and TRBJ1-1; D is unclear. The CDR3 contains 13 residues. V dropped 2 bases and J dropped 9 bases, with 13 bases sitting between them. Germline loops: CDR1 KGHSH, CDR2 LQKENI. The CDR3 DNA is TGTGCCAGCTCACCAGATCCGCCGGTGAAAGCTTTCTTT. Translated, it gives CASSPDPPVKAFF.

This chain links TRBV4-1 with TRBJ1-6; 9 bases agree with TRBD1. The CDR3 runs to 15 residues. Germline CDR1 reads MGHRA; CDR2 reads YSYEKL. Losses at the gene ends were 8 bases for V and 10 bases for J; bases not matched to a gene: 12. The CDR3 DNA is TGCGCCAGCGGGGATAGAGGACAGGGGAACTCACCCCTCCACTTT. Protein: CASGDRGQGNSPLHF.

V is TRBV7-8 and J is TRBJ1-1; D ambiguous. CDR1 SGHVS and CDR2 FQNEAQ come from the germline V gene. V lost 1 base and J 1 base, leaving 7 bases between the germline ends. The CDR3 sequence is 14 residues long. The CDR3: CASSLGARNTEAFF. The CDR3, as DNA: TGTGCCAGCAGCTTAGGGGCGAGGAACACTGAAGCTTTCTTT.

This chain joins TRBV25-1 and TRBJ2-3, with 9 bases identical to TRBD2. Germline V CDR1 and CDR2: MGHDK, SYGVNS. J was trimmed by 3 bases and V by 1 base; bases with no gene match: 8. The CDR3 runs 17 residues. CDR3 DNA: TGTGCCAGCAGTGAATTGGGTAGCGGGAGATCAACAGATACGCAGTATTTT. Its translation: CASSELGSGRSTDTQYF.